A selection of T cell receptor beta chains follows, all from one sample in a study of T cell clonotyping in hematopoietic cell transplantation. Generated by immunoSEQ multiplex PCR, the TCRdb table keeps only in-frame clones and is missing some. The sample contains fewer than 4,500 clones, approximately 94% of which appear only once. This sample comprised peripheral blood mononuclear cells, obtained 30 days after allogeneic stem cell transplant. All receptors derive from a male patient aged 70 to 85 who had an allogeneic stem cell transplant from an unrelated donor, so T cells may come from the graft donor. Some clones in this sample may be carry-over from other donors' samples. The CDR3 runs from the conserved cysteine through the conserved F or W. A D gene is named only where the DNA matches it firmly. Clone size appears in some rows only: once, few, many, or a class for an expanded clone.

CDR3 DNA: TGTGCCAGCAGCTCAGAGGTCTGGACTAGCGGGACCTACGAGCAGTACTTC; CDR3 protein: CASSSEVWTSGTYEQYF; V gene: TRBV11-2; clone size: .; D gene: TRBD2; J gene: TRBJ2-7; CDR3 length: 17
CDR3 DNA: TGTGCCAGCAGTGTCTTAGATACGCAGTATTTT; CDR3 protein: CASSVLDTQYF; V gene: TRBV2; clone size: .; D gene: .; J gene: TRBJ2-3; CDR3 length: 11
CDR3 DNA: TGTGCCAGCAGTTTTGAAGGGGTCAACAATCAGCCCCAGCATTTT; CDR3 protein: CASSFEGVNNQPQHF; V gene: TRBV28; clone size: few; D gene: .; J gene: TRBJ1-5; CDR3 length: 15
CDR3 DNA: TGCGCCAGCAGCCCTCCGGACAGGGCCCCCGAGCAGTACTTC; CDR3 protein: CASSPPDRAPEQYF; V gene: TRBV4-1; clone size: .; D gene: TRBD1; J gene: TRBJ2-7; CDR3 length: 14
CDR3 DNA: TGTGCCTGCCAGCGGGGGGGATCCTACGAGCAGTACTTC; CDR3 protein: CACQRGGSYEQYF; V gene: TRBV30; clone size: .; D gene: TRBD2; J gene: TRBJ2-7; CDR3 length: 13
CDR3 DNA: TGTGCCTACTCACGACAGGGACACCAGCCCCAGCATTTT; CDR3 protein: CAYSRQGHQPQHF; V gene: TRBV30; clone size: .; D gene: TRBD1; J gene: TRBJ1-5; CDR3 length: 13
CDR3 DNA: TGTGCCAGCAGCTCCACAGGACTTGACACTGAGCAGTTCTTC; CDR3 protein: CASSSTGLDTEQFF; V gene: TRBV7-9; clone size: .; D gene: .; J gene: TRBJ2-1; CDR3 length: 14
CDR3 DNA: TGTGCCAGCAGTGTTTCTAGCGGGAGGGCCTATGAGCAGTTCTTC; CDR3 protein: CASSVSSGRAYEQFF; V gene: TRBV2; clone size: .; D gene: TRBD2; J gene: TRBJ2-1; CDR3 length: 15
CDR3 DNA: TGTGCCAGCAGTTTATTCGGGCAGGGGGCTAACACCGGGGAGCTGTTTTTT; CDR3 protein: CASSLFGQGANTGELFF; V gene: TRBV27; clone size: .; D gene: TRBD1; J gene: TRBJ2-2; CDR3 length: 17
CDR3 DNA: TGTGCCAGTAGTCCAGGACAGGGGGGCTATGGCTACACCTTC; CDR3 protein: CASSPGQGGYGYTF; V gene: TRBV19; clone size: .; D gene: TRBD1; J gene: TRBJ1-2; CDR3 length: 14
CDR3 DNA: TGCGCCAGCAGCTTGAATTGGGGCGGGAACACCGGGGAGCTGTTTTTT; CDR3 protein: CASSLNWGGNTGELFF; V gene: TRBV5-1; clone size: .; D gene: .; J gene: TRBJ2-2; CDR3 length: 16
CDR3 DNA: TGTGCCAGCCAGGGACCCATATATACGCAGTATTTT; CDR3 protein: CASQGPIYTQYF; V gene: TRBV6-6; clone size: .; D gene: .; J gene: TRBJ2-3; CDR3 length: 12
CDR3 DNA: TGTGCCAGCAGTCACCTTGGAGCGATCAGTTATAATGAGCAGTTCTTC; CDR3 protein: CASSHLGAISYNEQFF; V gene: TRBV28; clone size: .; D gene: .; J gene: TRBJ2-1; CDR3 length: 16
CDR3 DNA: TGTGCCAGCAGCTCAGGGGTCGGGACCCAGTACTTC; CDR3 protein: CASSSGVGTQYF; V gene: TRBV11-3; clone size: .; D gene: .; J gene: TRBJ2-5; CDR3 length: 12
CDR3 DNA: TGTGCCAGCAGCTTAGTGGACAGAAACAATGAGCAGTTCTTC; CDR3 protein: CASSLVDRNNEQFF; V gene: TRBV11-2; clone size: .; D gene: .; J gene: TRBJ2-1; CDR3 length: 14
CDR3 DNA: TGTGCCAGCGTTACGGGGGGGCAGCCCCAGCATTTT; CDR3 protein: CASVTGGQPQHF; V gene: TRBV28; clone size: .; D gene: .; J gene: TRBJ1-5; CDR3 length: 12
CDR3 DNA: TGTGCCAGCAGCCGACTAGGACCAGAAAAACTGTTTTTT; CDR3 protein: CASSRLGPEKLFF; V gene: TRBV7-2; clone size: .; D gene: .; J gene: TRBJ1-4; CDR3 length: 13
CDR3 DNA: TGTGCCAGCAGCTTGGACAGGGTCTTTGAGGGGCGCTACGAGCAGTACTTC; CDR3 protein: CASSLDRVFEGRYEQYF; V gene: TRBV5-6; clone size: .; D gene: .; J gene: TRBJ2-7; CDR3 length: 17
CDR3 DNA: TGTGCCAGCAGCCCAGGGACTAGCGGACCGAGCTCCTACGAGCAGTACTTC; CDR3 protein: CASSPGTSGPSSYEQYF; V gene: TRBV9; clone size: .; D gene: TRBD2; J gene: TRBJ2-7; CDR3 length: 17
CDR3 DNA: TGTGCCAGCAGCCCACAGTGGAAGAACTACGAGCAGTACTTC; CDR3 protein: CASSPQWKNYEQYF; V gene: TRBV5-6; clone size: .; D gene: .; J gene: TRBJ2-7; CDR3 length: 14
CDR3 DNA: TGTGCCAGCAAGGGACTAGCGGGGGAAGAGACCCAGTACTTC; CDR3 protein: CASKGLAGEETQYF; V gene: TRBV2; clone size: .; D gene: TRBD2; J gene: TRBJ2-5; CDR3 length: 14
CDR3 DNA: TGTGCCAGTAGCCCCTTTGTCCAAGGGAACTATGGCTACACCTTC; CDR3 protein: CASSPFVQGNYGYTF; V gene: TRBV19; clone size: .; D gene: .; J gene: TRBJ1-2; CDR3 length: 15
CDR3 DNA: TGTGCCAGCAGTTACCCGGGACAGGGTGGCAATCAGCCCCAGCATTTT; CDR3 protein: CASSYPGQGGNQPQHF; V gene: TRBV28; clone size: .; D gene: TRBD1; J gene: TRBJ1-5; CDR3 length: 16
CDR3 DNA: TGTGCCAGCAGGGTAGACAGGGGTTCCTACGAGCAGTACTTC; CDR3 protein: CASRVDRGSYEQYF; V gene: TRBV2; clone size: .; D gene: TRBD1; J gene: TRBJ2-7; CDR3 length: 14
CDR3 DNA: TGTGCCAGCAGAAAAGACTCCTACGAGCAGTACTTC; CDR3 protein: CASRKDSYEQYF; V gene: TRBV6-1; clone size: .; D gene: .; J gene: TRBJ2-7; CDR3 length: 12
CDR3 DNA: TGTGCCAGCAGCTTAGCGCGTTCAGGTCGACCCTACGAGCAGTACTTC; CDR3 protein: CASSLARSGRPYEQYF; V gene: TRBV11-1; clone size: .; D gene: .; J gene: TRBJ2-7; CDR3 length: 16
CDR3 DNA: TGCGCCAGCTCCGATCGCGAAAGACTAGCGGGAGAATCCGGGGAGCTGTTTTTT; CDR3 protein: CASSDRERLAGESGELFF; V gene: TRBV5-1; clone size: .; D gene: TRBD2; J gene: TRBJ2-2; CDR3 length: 18
CDR3 DNA: TGTGCCAGCAGCTCAAACAGTTTCTATGGCTACACCTTC; CDR3 protein: CASSSNSFYGYTF; V gene: TRBV28; clone size: .; D gene: .; J gene: TRBJ1-2; CDR3 length: 13
CDR3 DNA: TGTGCCAGTAGTCTAGCGGGGATCACAGATACGCAGTATTTT; CDR3 protein: CASSLAGITDTQYF; V gene: TRBV27; clone size: once; D gene: TRBD2; J gene: TRBJ2-3; CDR3 length: 14
CDR3 DNA: TGTGCCTGGGGGGAATGGGGCCGGTCAGATACGCAGTATTTT; CDR3 protein: CAWGEWGRSDTQYF; V gene: TRBV30; clone size: .; D gene: .; J gene: TRBJ2-3; CDR3 length: 14
CDR3 DNA: TGTGCCAGCAGCTTCGGGGTGGGAGAAGGCTACGAGCAGTACTTC; CDR3 protein: CASSFGVGEGYEQYF; V gene: TRBV7-3; clone size: .; D gene: .; J gene: TRBJ2-7; CDR3 length: 15
CDR3 DNA: TGCGCCAGCAGCCAAGAAGACTGGGTCTCTGGAAACACCATATATTTT; CDR3 protein: CASSQEDWVSGNTIYF; V gene: TRBV4-1; clone size: .; D gene: .; J gene: TRBJ1-3; CDR3 length: 16
CDR3 DNA: TGTGCCAGCAGCTTAGATGGCAGGGGGCAGGAGACCCAGTACTTC; CDR3 protein: CASSLDGRGQETQYF; V gene: TRBV11-3; clone size: .; D gene: TRBD1; J gene: TRBJ2-5; CDR3 length: 15